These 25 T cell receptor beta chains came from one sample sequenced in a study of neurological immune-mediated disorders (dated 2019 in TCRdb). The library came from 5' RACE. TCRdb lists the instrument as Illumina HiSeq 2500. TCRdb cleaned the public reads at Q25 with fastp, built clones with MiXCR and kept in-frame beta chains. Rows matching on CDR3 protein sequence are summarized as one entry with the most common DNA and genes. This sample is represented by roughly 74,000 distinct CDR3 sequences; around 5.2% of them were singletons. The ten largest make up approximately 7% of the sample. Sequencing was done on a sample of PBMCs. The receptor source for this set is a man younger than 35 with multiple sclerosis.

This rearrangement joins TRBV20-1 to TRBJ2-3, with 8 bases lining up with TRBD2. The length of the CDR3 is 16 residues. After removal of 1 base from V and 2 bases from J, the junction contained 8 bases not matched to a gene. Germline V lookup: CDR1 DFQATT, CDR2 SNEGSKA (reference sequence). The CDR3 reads CSARVFRGGDTDTQYF. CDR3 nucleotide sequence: TGCAGTGCTAGAGTTTTTCGGGGGGGCGACACAGATACGCAGTATTTT.

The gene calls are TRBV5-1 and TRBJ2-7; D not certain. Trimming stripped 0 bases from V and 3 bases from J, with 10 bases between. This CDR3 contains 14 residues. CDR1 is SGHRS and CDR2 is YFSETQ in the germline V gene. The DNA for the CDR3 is TGCGCCAGCAGCTTGGAGGCAAAGATCTACGAGCAGTACTTC. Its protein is CASSLEAKIYEQYF.

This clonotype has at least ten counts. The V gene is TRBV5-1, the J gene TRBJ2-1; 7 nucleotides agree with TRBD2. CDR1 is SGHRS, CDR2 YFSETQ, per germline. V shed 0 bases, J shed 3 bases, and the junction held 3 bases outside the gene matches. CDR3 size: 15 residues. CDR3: CASSLGGGDYNEQFF. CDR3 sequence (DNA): TGCGCCAGCAGCTTGGGGGGGGGAGACTACAATGAGCAGTTCTTC.

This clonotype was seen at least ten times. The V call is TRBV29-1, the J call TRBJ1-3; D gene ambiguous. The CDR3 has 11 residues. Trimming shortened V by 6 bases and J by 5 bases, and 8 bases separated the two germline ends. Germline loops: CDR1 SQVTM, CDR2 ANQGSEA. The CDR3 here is CSVDLRNTIYF. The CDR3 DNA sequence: TGCAGCGTCGACTTGCGAAACACCATATATTTT.

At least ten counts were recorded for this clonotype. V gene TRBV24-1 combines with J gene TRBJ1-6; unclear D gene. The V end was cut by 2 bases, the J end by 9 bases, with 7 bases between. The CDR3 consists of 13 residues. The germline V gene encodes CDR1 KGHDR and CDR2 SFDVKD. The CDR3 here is CATSDSVGSPLHF. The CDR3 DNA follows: TGTGCCACCAGTGATTCGGTGGGTTCACCCCTCCACTTT.

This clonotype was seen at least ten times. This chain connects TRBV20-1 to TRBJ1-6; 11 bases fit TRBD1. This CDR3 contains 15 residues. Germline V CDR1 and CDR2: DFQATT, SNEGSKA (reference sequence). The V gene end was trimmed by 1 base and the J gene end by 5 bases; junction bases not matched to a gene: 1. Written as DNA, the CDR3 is TGCAGTGCTAGAGGGACAGGGGGCAATAATTCACCCCTCCACTTT. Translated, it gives CSARGTGGNNSPLHF.

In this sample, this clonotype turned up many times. For the CDR3, the DNA is TGCAGCGCTGCGAATGACAGGCAAGAGACCCAGTACTTC. It yields the protein CSAANDRQETQYF. V is TRBV29-1 and J is TRBJ2-5, with D perhaps TRBD1 (6 bases). V was clipped by 7 bases and J by 2 bases, with 14 bases between them. From germline, CDR1 is SQVTM and CDR2 ANQGSEA. This CDR3 region has 13 residues.

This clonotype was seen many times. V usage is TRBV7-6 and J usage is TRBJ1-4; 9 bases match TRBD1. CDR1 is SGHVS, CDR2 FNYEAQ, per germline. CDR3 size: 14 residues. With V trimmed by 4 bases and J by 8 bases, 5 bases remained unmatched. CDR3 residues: CASSSGTGNEKLFF. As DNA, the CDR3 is TGTGCCAGCAGCTCCGGGACAGGGAACGAAAAACTGTTTTTT.

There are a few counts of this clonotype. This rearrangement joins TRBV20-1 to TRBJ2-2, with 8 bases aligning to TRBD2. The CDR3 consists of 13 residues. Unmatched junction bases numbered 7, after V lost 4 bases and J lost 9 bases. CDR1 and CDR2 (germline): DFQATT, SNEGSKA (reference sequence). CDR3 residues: CSANPRGGWELFF. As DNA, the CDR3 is TGCAGTGCTAACCCCCGGGGGGGGTGGGAGCTGTTTTTT.

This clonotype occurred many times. CDR3 region: CASSSLQGRDYGYTF. CDR3 bases: TGTGCCAGCAGCTCACTACAGGGAAGGGACTATGGCTACACCTTC. V gene TRBV11-2 combines with J gene TRBJ1-2, with a possible D match to TRBD1 (6 bases). Germline assignment: CDR1 SGHAT and CDR2 FQNNGV. This CDR3 has 15 residues. V shed 4 bases and J shed 3 bases, with 15 bases lying between them.

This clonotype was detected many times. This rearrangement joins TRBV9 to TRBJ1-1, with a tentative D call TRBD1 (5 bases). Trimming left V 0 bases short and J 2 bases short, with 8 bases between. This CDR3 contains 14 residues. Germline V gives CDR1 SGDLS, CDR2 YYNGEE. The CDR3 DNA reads TGTGCCAGCAGCGTAGGACAGCCTAACACTGAAGCTTTCTTT. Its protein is CASSVGQPNTEAFF.

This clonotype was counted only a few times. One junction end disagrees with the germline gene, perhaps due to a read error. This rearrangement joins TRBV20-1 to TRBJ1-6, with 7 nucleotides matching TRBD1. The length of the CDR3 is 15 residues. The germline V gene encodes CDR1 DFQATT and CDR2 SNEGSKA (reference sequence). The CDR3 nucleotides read TGCAGTGCTAGAGACAGGGGGGGTCGGGATTCACCCCTCAACTTT. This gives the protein CSARDRGGRDSPLNF.

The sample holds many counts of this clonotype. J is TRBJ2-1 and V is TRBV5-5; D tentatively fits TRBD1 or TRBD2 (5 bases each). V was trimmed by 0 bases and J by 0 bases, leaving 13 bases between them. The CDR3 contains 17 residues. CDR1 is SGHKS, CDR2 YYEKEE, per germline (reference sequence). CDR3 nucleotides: TGTGCCAGCAGCTTGGAGGCTTGGGGGACCTCCTACAATGAGCAGTTCTTC. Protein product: CASSLEAWGTSYNEQFF.

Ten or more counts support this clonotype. CDR3 sequence reads: CASSLPAGELFF. CDR3 bases: TGTGCCAGCAGTTTACCGGCCGGGGAGCTGTTTTTT. The chain carries TRBV12-3 or TRBV12-4 and TRBJ2-2; D gene unclear. This CDR3 has 12 residues. V was shortened by 2 bases and J by 6 bases, with 4 bases between the two germline ends.

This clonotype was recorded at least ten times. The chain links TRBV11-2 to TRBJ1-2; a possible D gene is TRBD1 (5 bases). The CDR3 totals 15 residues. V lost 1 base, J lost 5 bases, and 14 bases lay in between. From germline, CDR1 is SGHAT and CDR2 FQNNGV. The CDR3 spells CASSLGQLPWYGYTF. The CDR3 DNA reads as TGTGCCAGCAGCTTAGGACAGCTTCCATGGTATGGCTACACCTTC.

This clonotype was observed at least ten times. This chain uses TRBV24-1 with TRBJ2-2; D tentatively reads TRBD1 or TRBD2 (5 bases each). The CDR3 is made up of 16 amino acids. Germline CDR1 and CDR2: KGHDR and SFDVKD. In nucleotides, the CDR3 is TGTGCTACAGGCTGGGGGTCGTTCGCGAACACCGGGGAGCTGTTTTTT. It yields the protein CATGWGSFANTGELFF.

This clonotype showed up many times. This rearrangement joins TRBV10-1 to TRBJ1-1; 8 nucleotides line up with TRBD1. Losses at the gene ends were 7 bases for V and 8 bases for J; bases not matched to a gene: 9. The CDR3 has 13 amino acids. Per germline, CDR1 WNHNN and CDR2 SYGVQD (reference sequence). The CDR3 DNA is TGCGCCAGCACGAAATTCGGGACAGGAGAAGCTTTCTTT. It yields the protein CASTKFGTGEAFF.

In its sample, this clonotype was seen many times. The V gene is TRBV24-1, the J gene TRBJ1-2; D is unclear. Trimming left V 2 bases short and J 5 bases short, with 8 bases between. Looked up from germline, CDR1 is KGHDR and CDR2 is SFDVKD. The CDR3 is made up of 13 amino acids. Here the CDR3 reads CATSDSSHYGYTF. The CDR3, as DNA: TGTGCCACCAGTGATTCGTCGCATTATGGCTACACCTTC.

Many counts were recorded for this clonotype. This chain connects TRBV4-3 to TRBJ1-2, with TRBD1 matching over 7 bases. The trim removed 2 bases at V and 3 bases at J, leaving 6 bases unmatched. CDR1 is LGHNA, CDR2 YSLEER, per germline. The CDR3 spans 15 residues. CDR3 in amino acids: CASSQQTGMDYGYTF. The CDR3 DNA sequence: TGCGCCAGCAGCCAACAGACAGGGATGGACTATGGCTACACCTTC.

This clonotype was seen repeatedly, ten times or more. The CDR3 DNA reads as TGTGCCAGCAGCCAAGTAGAGACCACTGAAGCTTTCTTT. Translated: CASSQVETTEAFF. This sequence joins TRBV4-2 and TRBJ1-1; D call uncertain. The V end lost 1 base, the J end lost 4 bases, and 7 bases lay between the germline ends. CDR1 is LGHNA and CDR2 is YNFKEQ in the germline V gene. CDR3 length equals 13 residues.

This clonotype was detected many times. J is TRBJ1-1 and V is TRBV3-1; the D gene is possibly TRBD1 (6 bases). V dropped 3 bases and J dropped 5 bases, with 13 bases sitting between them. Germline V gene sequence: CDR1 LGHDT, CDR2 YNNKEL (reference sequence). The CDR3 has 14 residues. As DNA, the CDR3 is TGTGCCAGCAGCCACCCGGACAGCGCGACTGAAGCTTTCTTT. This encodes CASSHPDSATEAFF. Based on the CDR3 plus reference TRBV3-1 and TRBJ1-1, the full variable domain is DTAVSQTPKYLVTQMGNDKSIKCEQNLGHDTMYWYKQDSKKFLKIMFSYNNKELIINETVPNRFSPKSPDKAHLNLHINSLELGDSAVYFCASSHPDSATEAFFGQGTRLTVV.

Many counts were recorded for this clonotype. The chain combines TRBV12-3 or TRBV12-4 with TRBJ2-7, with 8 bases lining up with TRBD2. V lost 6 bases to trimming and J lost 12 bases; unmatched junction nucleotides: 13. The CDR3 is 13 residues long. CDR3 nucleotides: TGTGCCAGCAGCCTTTCTCGGGGGGGCCATCGGTACTTC. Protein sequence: CASSLSRGGHRYF.

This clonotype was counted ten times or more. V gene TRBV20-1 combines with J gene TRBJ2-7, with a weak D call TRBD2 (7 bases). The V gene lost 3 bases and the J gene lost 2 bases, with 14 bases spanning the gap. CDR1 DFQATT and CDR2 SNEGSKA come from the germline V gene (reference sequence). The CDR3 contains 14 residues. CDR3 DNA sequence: TGCAGTGCTAGTTGGGCGGGGGCCCCCTACGAGCAGTACTTC. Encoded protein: CSASWAGAPYEQYF.

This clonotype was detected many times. This CDR3 is CASSLTQGGGYTF. The CDR3 region has the DNA TGTGCCAGCAGCTTAACACAGGGTGGGGGCTACACCTTC. The chain has TRBV7-3 and TRBJ1-2; D may be TRBD1 (6 bases). This CDR3 has 13 amino acids. Germline V gene data show CDR1 as SGHTA and CDR2 as FQGTGA. V was trimmed by 0 bases and J by 8 bases, leaving 10 bases between them.

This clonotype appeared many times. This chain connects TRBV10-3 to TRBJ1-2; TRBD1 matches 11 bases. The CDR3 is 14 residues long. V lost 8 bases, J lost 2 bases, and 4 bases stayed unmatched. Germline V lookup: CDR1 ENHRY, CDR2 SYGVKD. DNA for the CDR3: TGTGCCATCGGGACAGGGGGGACCAACTATGGCTACACCTTC. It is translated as CAIGTGGTNYGYTF.